The 25 T cell receptor beta chains below were found in one sample sequenced in a study of blood T cell dynamics during melanoma immunotherapy. The table came from immunoSEQ multiplex PCR; TCRdb's copy has only in-frame clones and leaves some out. This table holds around 12,000 clones, 70% to 85% found once. Stated time point: pre-treatment baseline. This sample comprised blood, obtained from a patient treated with checkpoint blockade. Receptors were obtained from a human donor with melanoma.

The chain recombines TRBV5-6 with TRBJ1-2, with 11 bases lining up with TRBD1. Trimming cost V 4 bases and J 8 bases; bases outside gene matches: 16. The CDR3 extends over 17 amino acids. Germline V gene sequence: CDR1 SGHDT, CDR2 YYEEEE. The CDR3 nucleotides are TGTGCCAGCAGCCCCTCGGGAGGACAGGGGGCCCTTCGGGGCTACACCTTC. Protein product: CASSPSGGQGALRGYTF.

The genes are TRBV7-9 and TRBJ1-1; TRBD1 aligns across 10 bases. Germline assignment: CDR1 SEHNR and CDR2 FQNEAQ (reference sequence). V shed 5 bases and J 4 bases; nucleotides not matched to a gene: 7. This CDR3 is 15 amino acids long. The CDR3 reads CASSRRTGGSTEAFF. CDR3 DNA: TGTGCCAGCAGCAGACGGACAGGGGGAAGCACTGAAGCTTTCTTT.

This chain connects TRBV5-1 to TRBJ2-7, with a weak D call TRBD2 (6 bases). This CDR3 is 14 amino acids long. The germline V and J ends were trimmed by 2 bases and 6 bases, with 15 bases remaining between them. Germline loops: CDR1 SGHRS, CDR2 YFSETQ. The CDR3 DNA is TGCGCCAGCAGCTTTGACGGGGGTAGAGGCGAGCAGTACTTC. It is translated as CASSFDGGRGEQYF.

The CDR3 coding sequence is TGTGCCAGCAGCTTTAGCCCCCGAATCAATGAAAAACTGTTTTTT. This sequence encodes CASSFSPRINEKLFF. The rearrangement joins TRBV11-2 to TRBJ1-4; D uncertain. The CDR3 has 15 amino acids. Trimming took 3 bases from V and 5 from J, leaving 13 bases between them. Germline V gene sequence: CDR1 SGHAT, CDR2 FQNNGV.

The J gene is TRBJ1-4, the V gene TRBV9; perhaps TRBD1 as D (5 bases). Deletions cut 3 bases from V and 4 bases from J, with 13 bases between. The CDR3 is made up of 15 amino acids. Germline V lookup: CDR1 SGDLS, CDR2 YYNGEE. CDR3 bases: TGTGCCAGCAGCGCCGTCGGGGGGGTTAATGAAAAACTGTTTTTT. Translating gives CASSAVGGVNEKLFF.

The gene calls are TRBV9 and TRBJ2-7, with 8 bases fitting TRBD1. CDR1 SGDLS and CDR2 YYNGEE come from the germline V gene. The CDR3 loop spans 16 amino acids. With V trimmed by 0 bases and J by 0 bases, 5 bases remained unmatched. The CDR3 sequence is CASSVAAGQVSYEQYF. CDR3 sequence (DNA): TGTGCCAGCAGCGTAGCTGCGGGACAGGTCTCCTACGAGCAGTACTTC. The variable domain in full, with the rest retrieved from reference TRBV9 and TRBJ2-7, is DSGVTQTPKHLITATGQRVTLRCSPRSGDLSVYWYQQSLDQGLQFLIQYYNGEERAKGNILERFSAQQFPDLHSELNLSSLELGDSALYFCASSVAAGQVSYEQYFGPGTRLTVT.

V and J are TRBV10-1 and TRBJ2-3, with 8 bases lining up with TRBD1. Trimming at V came to 5 bases and at J to 0 bases, leaving 13 bases not matched to a gene. The germline V gene has CDR1 WNHNN and CDR2 SYGVQD (reference sequence). The CDR3 runs to 18 residues. Written as DNA, the CDR3 is TGCGCCAGCAGTAAGACAGGGGACTCGTCACCTAGCACAGATACGCAGTATTTT. Its protein is CASSKTGDSSPSTDTQYF.

The gene calls are TRBV7-2 and TRBJ1-5; 7 bases are shared with TRBD1. Per the germline V gene, CDR1 is SGHTA and CDR2 is FQGNSA. Trimming cost V 5 bases and J 3 bases; bases outside gene matches: 4. The CDR3 sequence is 14 residues long. CDR3 bases: TGTGCCAGCAGCCGGGACAGAACCAATCAGCCCCAGCATTTT. Amino acids: CASSRDRTNQPQHF. The full variable domain, rest sourced from reference TRBV7-2 and TRBJ1-5, is GAGVSQSPSNKVTEKGKDVELRCDPISGHTALYWYRQSLGQGLEFLIYFQGNSAPDKSGLPSDRFSAERTGGSVSTLTIQRTQQEDSAVYLCASSRDRTNQPQHFGDGTRLSIL.

The rearrangement uses TRBV21-1 and TRBJ2-7. TRBV21-1 counts as a pseudogene. There are 13 residues in the CDR3. CDR3 in DNA: TGTGCCAGCAGCAAATGGCCTACCTACGAGCAGTACTTC. This sequence encodes CASSKWPTYEQYF.

V usage is TRBV9 and J usage is TRBJ2-7; 8 bases line up with TRBD1. The CDR3 covers 15 residues. Trimming at V came to 0 bases and at J to 7 bases, leaving 9 bases not matched to a gene. Germline lookup yields CDR1 SGDLS and CDR2 YYNGEE. The CDR3 sequence is CASSVASQGAGEQYF. CDR3 DNA sequence: TGTGCCAGCAGCGTAGCTTCCCAGGGGGCAGGGGAGCAGTACTTC.

This clone was seen once. The chain carries TRBV19 and TRBJ2-2; D assignment may be TRBD1 or TRBD2 (5 bases each). The ends were cut back, 1 base at V and 3 bases at J, with 12 bases in the middle. The CDR3 runs to 16 residues. Germline V gene data show CDR1 as LNHDA and CDR2 as SQIVND (reference sequence). Written as DNA, the CDR3 is TGTGCCAGTAGTATAGTCGGGACGGAAGACACCGGGGAGCTGTTTTTT. Amino acid sequence: CASSIVGTEDTGELFF.

The V call is TRBV28, the J call TRBJ1-1; D is possibly TRBD1 (5 bases). CDR1 and CDR2 from the germline V gene are MDHEN and SYDVKM. The V end lost 2 bases, the J end lost 1 base, and 8 bases lay between the germline ends. The CDR3 runs 14 residues. The CDR3 DNA follows: TGTGCCAGCAGTTTAGTTGGGGGGAACACTGAAGCTTTCTTT. This codes for CASSLVGGNTEAFF.

This clone turned up a few times. CDR3 sequence (DNA): TGTGCCAGCAGCTTGGGTGGGACAGCGAACACTGAAGCTTTCTTT. It encodes CASSLGGTANTEAFF. V usage is TRBV5-5 and J usage is TRBJ1-1, with TRBD1 matching over 7 bases. Germline V gene data show CDR1 as SGHKS and CDR2 as YYEKEE (reference sequence). The CDR3 has 15 amino acids. Germline trimming cut 0 bases from V and 1 base from J; bases unmatched to any gene: 3.

This chain connects TRBV6-1 to TRBJ2-7, with D perhaps matching TRBD1 (5 bases). Germline CDR1 MNHNS, CDR2 SASEGT. The CDR3 consists of 13 residues. V gave up 0 bases and J gave up 3 bases, with 6 bases separating them. CDR3 amino acids: CASSEARGYEQYF. CDR3 DNA: TGTGCCAGCAGTGAAGCAAGGGGCTACGAGCAGTACTTC.

The chain carries TRBV7-9 and TRBJ2-3; D unclear. The V end was cut by 3 bases, the J end by 6 bases, with 16 bases between. Germline CDR1 SEHNR, CDR2 FQNEAQ (reference sequence). The CDR3 extends over 15 amino acids. Here the CDR3 reads CASSFLSDKSDTQYF. CDR3 nucleotide sequence: TGTGCCAGCAGCTTTTTGAGCGACAAGTCGGATACGCAGTATTTT.

The chain joins TRBV19 to TRBJ2-1, with TRBD1 identical over 8 bases. The CDR3 is made up of 14 amino acids. CDR1 is LNHDA and CDR2 is SQIVND in the germline V gene (reference sequence). Germline trimming cut 4 bases from V and 10 bases from J; bases unmatched to any gene: 9. CDR3 sequence reads: CASSNDRGLREQFF. The CDR3 DNA reads as TGTGCCAGTAGTAACGACAGGGGACTTAGGGAGCAGTTCTTC.

The chain is built from TRBV10-3 and TRBJ1-2; D is unclear. The CDR3 has 15 residues. V lost 1 base to trimming and J lost 2 bases, with 11 bases between them. Germline values: CDR1 ENHRY, CDR2 SYGVKD. CDR3 bases: TGTGCCATCAGTGAGTTGGTCCTGACAAACTATGGCTACACCTTC. Its protein is CAISELVLTNYGYTF.

The V call is TRBV5-1, the J call TRBJ1-6, with 7 bases matching TRBD1. The CDR3 is 15 amino acids. Germline lookup yields CDR1 SGHRS and CDR2 YFSETQ. J gave up 13 bases and V 2 bases, and 12 bases lay outside the gene matches. CDR3 sequence (DNA): TGCGCCAGCAGCTTCCTCCGGGACAGCCGTTCTCCCCTCCACTTT. It is translated as CASSFLRDSRSPLHF.

The V and J genes are TRBV19 and TRBJ2-6; D ambiguous. Between the trimmed V and J ends, which lost 5 bases and 4 bases, there was a span of 6 bases. CDR1 is LNHDA, CDR2 SQIVND, per germline (reference sequence). This CDR3 is built from 13 residues. The CDR3: CASSPTGANVLTF. The CDR3 DNA sequence: TGTGCCAGTAGTCCGACCGGGGCCAACGTCCTGACTTTC.

The chain uses TRBV30 and TRBJ1-5, with a weak D call TRBD1 (5 bases). V lost 3 bases, J lost 3 bases, and 12 bases lay in between. This CDR3 comprises 14 residues. Germline lookup yields CDR1 GTSNPN and CDR2 SVGIG (reference sequence). CDR3 loop: CAWSSGTYNQPQHF. DNA of the CDR3: TGTGCCTGGAGCTCCGGGACCTACAATCAGCCCCAGCATTTT.

The V call is TRBV19, the J call TRBJ1-2; tentative D call: TRBD1 (6 bases). CDR1 is LNHDA, CDR2 SQIVND, per germline (reference sequence). The CDR3 spans 14 residues. The ends were cut back, 6 bases at V and 2 bases at J, with 13 bases in the middle. CDR3 region: CASRGGALNYGYTF. For the CDR3, the DNA is TGTGCCAGTAGGGGGGGGGCCTTGAACTATGGCTACACCTTC. Combining the CDR3 with reference TRBV19 and TRBJ1-2 gives the whole variable domain DGGITQSPKYLFRKEGQNVTLSCEQNLNHDAMYWYRQDPGQGLRLIYYSQIVNDFQKGDIAEGYSVSREKKESFPLTVTSAQKNPTAFYLCASRGGALNYGYTFGSGTRLTVV.

The chain uses TRBV6-5 and TRBJ2-7; either TRBD1 or TRBD2 may fit D (5 bases each). There are 14 residues in the CDR3. Trimming shortened V by 6 bases and J by 0 bases, and 12 bases separated the two germline ends. Germline lookup yields CDR1 MNHEY and CDR2 SVGAGI. The CDR3 DNA sequence: TGTGCCAGCAGGGGACCGACATACTCCTACGAGCAGTACTTC. Protein sequence: CASRGPTYSYEQYF.

This clone was recorded once. The J gene is TRBJ1-5, the V gene TRBV5-4; weak D call: TRBD1 (5 bases). V lost 2 bases, J lost 6 bases, and 12 bases lay in between. The CDR3 has 14 residues. Germline lookup yields CDR1 SGHNT and CDR2 YYREEE (reference sequence). CDR3 DNA sequence: TGTGCCAGCAGCTTTGGGGGTGGTTTTCAGCCCCAGCATTTT. Translated, it gives CASSFGGGFQPQHF.

The V call is TRBV30, the J call TRBJ2-6, with D perhaps TRBD1 (6 bases). CDR3 size: 13 residues. Trimming removed 4 bases at V and 4 bases at J, with 8 bases between. The germline CDR1 and CDR2 sequences are GTSNPN and SVGIG (reference sequence). CDR3 in amino acids: CAWTGTGANVLTF. The CDR3 DNA sequence: TGTGCCTGGACAGGGACAGGGGCCAACGTCCTGACTTTC.

The rearrangement links TRBV6-1 to TRBJ1-3; no clear D. The length of the CDR3 is 12 residues. Germline V gene data show CDR1 as MNHNS and CDR2 as SASEGT. V shed 6 bases and J shed 7 bases, with 10 bases lying between them. The CDR3 bases are TGTGCCAGCAGAATGGCCGGCAACACCATATATTTT. It codes for CASRMAGNTIYF.